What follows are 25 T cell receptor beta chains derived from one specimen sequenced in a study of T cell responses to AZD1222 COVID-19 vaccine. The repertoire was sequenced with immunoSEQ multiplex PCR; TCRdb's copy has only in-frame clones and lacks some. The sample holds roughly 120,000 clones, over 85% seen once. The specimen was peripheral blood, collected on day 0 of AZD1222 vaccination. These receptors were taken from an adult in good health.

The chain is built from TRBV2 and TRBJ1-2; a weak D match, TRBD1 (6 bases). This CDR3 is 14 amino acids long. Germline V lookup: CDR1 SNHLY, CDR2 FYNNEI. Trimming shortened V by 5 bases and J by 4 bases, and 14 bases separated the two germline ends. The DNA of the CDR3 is TGTGCCAGCAGTCTGGGAGGGGGAGGCTATGGCTACACCTTC. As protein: CASSLGGGGYGYTF.

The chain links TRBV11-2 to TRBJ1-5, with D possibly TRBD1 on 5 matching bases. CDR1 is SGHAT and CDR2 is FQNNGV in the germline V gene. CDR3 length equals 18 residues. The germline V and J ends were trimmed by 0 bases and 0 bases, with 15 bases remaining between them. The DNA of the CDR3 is TGTGCCAGCAGCTTAGAGGTTGGGACTTTTTATAGCAATCAGCCCCAGCATTTT. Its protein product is CASSLEVGTFYSNQPQHF.

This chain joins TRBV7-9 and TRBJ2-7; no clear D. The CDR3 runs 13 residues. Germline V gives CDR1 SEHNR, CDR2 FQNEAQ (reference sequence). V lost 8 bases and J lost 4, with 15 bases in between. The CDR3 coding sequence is TGTGCCAGCCTACGGGCAGAGAGTTACGAGCAGTACTTC. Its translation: CASLRAESYEQYF.

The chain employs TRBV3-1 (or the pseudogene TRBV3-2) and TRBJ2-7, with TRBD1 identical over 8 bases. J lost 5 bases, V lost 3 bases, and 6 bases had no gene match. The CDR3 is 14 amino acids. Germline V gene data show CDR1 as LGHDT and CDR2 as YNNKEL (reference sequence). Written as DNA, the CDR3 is TGTGCCAGCAGCCAGGGCAGGGGGCTTAACGAGCAGTACTTC. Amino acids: CASSQGRGLNEQYF.

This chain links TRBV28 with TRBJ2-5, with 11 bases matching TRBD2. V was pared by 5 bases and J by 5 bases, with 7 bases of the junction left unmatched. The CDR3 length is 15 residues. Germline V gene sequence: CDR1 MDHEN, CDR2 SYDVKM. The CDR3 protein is CASSPLAGGRETQYF. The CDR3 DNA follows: TGTGCCAGCAGTCCGTTAGCGGGGGGGCGTGAGACCCAGTACTTC.

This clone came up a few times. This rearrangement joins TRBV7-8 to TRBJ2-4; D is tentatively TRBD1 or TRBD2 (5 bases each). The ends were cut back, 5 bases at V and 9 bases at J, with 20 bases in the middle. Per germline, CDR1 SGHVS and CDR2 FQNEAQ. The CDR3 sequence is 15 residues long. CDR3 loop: CASSLSRDGGTIQYF. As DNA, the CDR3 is TGTGCCAGCAGCCTCTCGAGGGACGGTGGTACCATTCAGTACTTC.

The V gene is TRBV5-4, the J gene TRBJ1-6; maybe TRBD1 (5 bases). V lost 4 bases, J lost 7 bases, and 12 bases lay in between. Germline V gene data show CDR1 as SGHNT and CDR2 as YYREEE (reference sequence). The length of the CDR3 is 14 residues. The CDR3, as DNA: TGTGCCAGCAGCCGGGACCAGGAGAATTCACCCCTCCACTTT. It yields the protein CASSRDQENSPLHF.

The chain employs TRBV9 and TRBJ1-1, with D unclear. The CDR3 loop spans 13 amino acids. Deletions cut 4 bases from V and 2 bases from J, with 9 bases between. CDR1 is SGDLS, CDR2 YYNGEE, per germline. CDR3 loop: CASSLSRNTEAFF. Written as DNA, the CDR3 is TGTGCCAGCAGCCTTTCGAGAAACACTGAAGCTTTCTTT.

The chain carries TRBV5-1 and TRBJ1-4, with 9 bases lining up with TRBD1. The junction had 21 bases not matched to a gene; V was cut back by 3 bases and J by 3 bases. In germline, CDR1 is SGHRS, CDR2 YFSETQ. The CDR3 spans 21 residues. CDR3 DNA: TGCGCCAGCAGCTGGGTTTCCGGGACAGGGTTCATATGCGTGGCTAATGAAAAACTGTTTTTT. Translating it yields CASSWVSGTGFICVANEKLFF.

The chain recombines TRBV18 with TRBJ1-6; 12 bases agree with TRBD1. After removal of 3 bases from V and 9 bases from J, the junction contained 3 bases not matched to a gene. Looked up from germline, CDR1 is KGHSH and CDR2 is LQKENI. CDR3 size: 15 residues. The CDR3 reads CASSPGGQGASPLHF. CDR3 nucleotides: TGTGCCAGCTCACCCGGGGGACAGGGGGCTTCACCCCTCCACTTT.

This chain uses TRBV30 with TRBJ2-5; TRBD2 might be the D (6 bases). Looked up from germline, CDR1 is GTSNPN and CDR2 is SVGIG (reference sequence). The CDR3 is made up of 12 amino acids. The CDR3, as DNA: TGTGCTCGGACTGGGGCGGGGGAGACCCAGTACTTC. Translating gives CARTGAGETQYF.

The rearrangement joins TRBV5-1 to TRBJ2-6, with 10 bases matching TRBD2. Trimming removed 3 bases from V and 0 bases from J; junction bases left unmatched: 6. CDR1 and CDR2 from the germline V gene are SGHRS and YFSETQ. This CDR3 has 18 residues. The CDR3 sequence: CASSSQLAGYSGANVLTF. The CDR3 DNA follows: TGCGCCAGCAGCTCCCAACTAGCGGGATACTCTGGGGCCAACGTCCTGACTTTC.

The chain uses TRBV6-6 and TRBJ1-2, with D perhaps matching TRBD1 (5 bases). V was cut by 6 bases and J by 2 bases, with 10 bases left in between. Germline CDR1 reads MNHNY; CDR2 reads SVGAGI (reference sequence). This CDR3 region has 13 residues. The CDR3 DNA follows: TGTGCCAGCAGCGAAGGGGTAAACTATGGCTACACCTTC. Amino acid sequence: CASSEGVNYGYTF.

The CDR3 DNA is TGTGCCAGCAGTTTATGGGGGACAGGGGACGACAACACTGAAGCTTTCTTT. This gives the protein CASSLWGTGDDNTEAFF. The rearrangement links TRBV28 to TRBJ1-1; the match to TRBD1 covers 10 bases. V lost 0 bases, J lost 2 bases, and 6 bases stayed unmatched. This CDR3 has 17 residues. The germline V gene has CDR1 MDHEN and CDR2 SYDVKM.

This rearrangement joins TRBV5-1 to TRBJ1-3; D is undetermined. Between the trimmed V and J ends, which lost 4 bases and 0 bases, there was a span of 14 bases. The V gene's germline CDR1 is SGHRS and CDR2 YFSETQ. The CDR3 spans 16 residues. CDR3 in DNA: TGCGCCAGCAGCCCTTTGGGCGACCTCTCTGGAAACACCATATATTTT. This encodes CASSPLGDLSGNTIYF.

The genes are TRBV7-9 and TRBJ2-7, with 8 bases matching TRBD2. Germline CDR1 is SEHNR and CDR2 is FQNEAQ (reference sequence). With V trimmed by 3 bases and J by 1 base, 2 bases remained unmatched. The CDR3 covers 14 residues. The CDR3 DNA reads TGTGCCAGCAGCTTGACTAGCGAATCCTACGAGCAGTACTTC. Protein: CASSLTSESYEQYF.

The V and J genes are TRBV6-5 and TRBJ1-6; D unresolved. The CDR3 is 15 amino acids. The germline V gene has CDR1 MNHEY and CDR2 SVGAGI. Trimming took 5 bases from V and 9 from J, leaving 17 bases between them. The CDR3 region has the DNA TGTGCCAGCAGTCCCTCCCGGGTATCTATTTCACCCCTCCACTTT. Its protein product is CASSPSRVSISPLHF.

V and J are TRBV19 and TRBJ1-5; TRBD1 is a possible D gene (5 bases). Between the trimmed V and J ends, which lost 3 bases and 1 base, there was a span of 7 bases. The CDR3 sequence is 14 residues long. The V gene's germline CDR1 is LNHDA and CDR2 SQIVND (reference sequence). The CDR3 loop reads CASSIPGSNQPQHF. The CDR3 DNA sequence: TGTGCCAGTAGTATCCCAGGGAGCAATCAGCCCCAGCATTTT.

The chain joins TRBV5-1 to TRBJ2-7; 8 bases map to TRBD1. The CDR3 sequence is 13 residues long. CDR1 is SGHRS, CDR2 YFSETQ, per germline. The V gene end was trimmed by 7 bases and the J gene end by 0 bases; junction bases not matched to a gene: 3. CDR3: CASSGQASYEQYF. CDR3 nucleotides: TGCGCCAGCTCGGGACAGGCCTCCTACGAGCAGTACTTC.

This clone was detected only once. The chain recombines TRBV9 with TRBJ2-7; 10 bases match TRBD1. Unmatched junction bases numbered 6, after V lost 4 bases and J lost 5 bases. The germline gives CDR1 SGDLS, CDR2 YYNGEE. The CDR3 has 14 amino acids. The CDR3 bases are TGTGCCAGCAGCCCGGGACAGGGGTCCCACGAGCAGTACTTC. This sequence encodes CASSPGQGSHEQYF.

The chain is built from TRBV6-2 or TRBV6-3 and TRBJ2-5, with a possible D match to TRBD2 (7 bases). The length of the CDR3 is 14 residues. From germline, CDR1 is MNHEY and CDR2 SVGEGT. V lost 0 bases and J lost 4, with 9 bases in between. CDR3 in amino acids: CASSYSGGRETQYF. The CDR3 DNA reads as TGTGCCAGCAGTTACTCGGGGGGGCGAGAGACCCAGTACTTC.

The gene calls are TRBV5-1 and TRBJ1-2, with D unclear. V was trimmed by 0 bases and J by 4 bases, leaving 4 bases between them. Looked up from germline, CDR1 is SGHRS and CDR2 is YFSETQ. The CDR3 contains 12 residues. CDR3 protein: CASSLDSYGYTF. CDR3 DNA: TGCGCCAGCAGCTTGGATAGCTATGGCTACACCTTC. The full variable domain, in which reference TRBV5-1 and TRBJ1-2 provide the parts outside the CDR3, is KAGVTQTPRYLIKTRGQQVTLSCSPISGHRSVSWYQQTPGQGLQFLFEYFSETQRNKGNFPGRFSGRQFSNSRSEMNVSTLELGDSALYLCASSLDSYGYTFGSGTRLTVV.

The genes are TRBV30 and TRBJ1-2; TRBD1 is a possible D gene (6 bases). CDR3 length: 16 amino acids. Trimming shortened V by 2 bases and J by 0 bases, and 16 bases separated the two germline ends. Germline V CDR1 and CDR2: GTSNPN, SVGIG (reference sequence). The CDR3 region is CAWSRGRGAPNYGYTF. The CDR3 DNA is TGTGCCTGGAGTAGGGGCAGGGGAGCCCCTAACTATGGCTACACCTTC.

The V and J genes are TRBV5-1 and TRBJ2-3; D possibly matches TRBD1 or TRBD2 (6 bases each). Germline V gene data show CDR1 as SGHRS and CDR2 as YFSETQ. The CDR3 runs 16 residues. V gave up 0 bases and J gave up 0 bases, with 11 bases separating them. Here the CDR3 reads CASSLDSGASTDTQYF. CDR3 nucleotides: TGCGCCAGCAGCTTGGACTCGGGGGCAAGCACAGATACGCAGTATTTT.

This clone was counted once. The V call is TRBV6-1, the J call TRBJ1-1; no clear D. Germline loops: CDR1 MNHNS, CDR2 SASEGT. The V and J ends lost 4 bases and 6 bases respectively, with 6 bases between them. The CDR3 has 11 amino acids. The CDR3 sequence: CASSGAAEAFF. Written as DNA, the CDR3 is TGTGCCAGCAGTGGAGCGGCTGAAGCTTTCTTT.